One and the same sample provided the 22 T cell receptor beta chains below, sequenced in a study of T cells after yellow fever vaccination. One entry per CDR3 protein results from TCRdb running MiXCR on the 5' RACE reads. The repertoire holds about 300,000 distinct CDR3 sequences, 7.5% to 9.5% seen once, with about 3% in the top ten. Sequencing was performed on CD4+ T cells sorted from PBMCs, taken 5 days after the yellow fever booster vaccination. These receptors all come from a man between 18 and 35 years old who received the YFV17D yellow fever vaccine.

This clonotype was counted at least ten times. The chain is built from TRBV5-1 and TRBJ2-3; a possible D gene is TRBD2 (6 bases). Per germline, CDR1 SGHRS and CDR2 YFSETQ. V lost 1 base to trimming and J lost 10 bases, with 16 bases between them. CDR3 length: 14 residues. The CDR3 DNA follows: TGCGCCAGCAGCTTGTCGGACGGAGGGTCCCCGCAGTATTTT. Translated: CASSLSDGGSPQYF.

Turning to this clonotype: Just one base apart from a much larger clone, this may be a read error. The J gene is TRBJ1-1, the V gene TRBV5-1, with D perhaps matching TRBD1 (6 bases). The V gene's germline CDR1 is SGHRS and CDR2 YFSETQ. This CDR3 region has 15 residues. V gave up 4 bases and J gave up 5 bases, with 18 bases separating them. The CDR3 region is CASSLGGAPGTEAFF. DNA for the CDR3: TGCGCCAGCAGCCTAGGGGGGGCCCCTGGGACTGAAGCTTTCTTT.

The chain joins TRBV25-1 to TRBJ2-5, with 7 bases that match TRBD1. CDR1 and CDR2 from the germline V gene are MGHDK and SYGVNS. The CDR3 totals 14 residues. Trimming cost V 1 base and J 4 bases; bases outside gene matches: 3. CDR3 loop: CASSEFYRGETQYF. CDR3 DNA: TGTGCCAGCAGTGAATTTTACAGGGGAGAGACCCAGTACTTC.

A few counts support this clonotype. V is TRBV5-4 and J is TRBJ2-3, with TRBD2 matching 9 bases. Germline V CDR1 and CDR2: SGHNT, YYREEE (reference sequence). CDR3 size: 19 residues. The junction had 17 bases not matched to a gene; V was cut back by 6 bases and J by 0 bases. CDR3 in DNA: TGTGCCAGCATGACAAGAGCCCCCATTAGCGGGGGTAGCACAGATACGCAGTATTTT. Translation gives CASMTRAPISGGSTDTQYF.

The chain recombines TRBV14 with TRBJ2-1; D remains ambiguous. Germline-derived CDR1 and CDR2 are SGHDN and FVKESK. CDR3 length: 14 residues. The V and J ends lost 5 bases and 7 bases respectively, with 15 bases between them. CDR3 nucleotide sequence: TGTGCCAGCAGCAATTACCTCCGGGCGAATGAGCAGTTCTTC. Its protein is CASSNYLRANEQFF.

The rearrangement links TRBV10-2 to TRBJ2-3, with 7 bases aligning to TRBD2. The CDR3 length is 14 residues. With V trimmed by 6 bases and J by 3 bases, 6 bases remained unmatched. In germline, CDR1 is WSHSY, CDR2 SAAADI. The CDR3 DNA reads as TGCGCCAGCAGGGCCCGGGGGGTAACAGATACGCAGTATTTT. This codes for CASRARGVTDTQYF.

This clonotype has only a few counts. The chain uses TRBV24-1 and TRBJ2-7; no definite D call. Germline CDR1 KGHDR, CDR2 SFDVKD. V lost 5 bases and J lost 0, with 16 bases in between. The length of the CDR3 is 16 residues. CDR3 nucleotide sequence: TGTGCCACCAGTGGGAATGCAGCCCAGTACTCCTACGAGCAGTACGTC. Amino acid sequence: CATSGNAAQYSYEQYV.

This clonotype was picked up a small number of times. V and J are TRBV4-1 and TRBJ1-4; possibly TRBD1 for D (6 bases). V shed 4 bases and J shed 5 bases, with 14 bases lying between them. Germline CDR1 is MGHRA and CDR2 is YSYEKL. This CDR3 is built from 15 residues. The CDR3 sequence: CASSLSGTPNEKLFF. As DNA, the CDR3 is TGCGCCAGCAGCCTTTCGGGGACACCCAATGAAAAACTGTTTTTT.

The chain uses TRBV7-2 and TRBJ2-1, with D possibly matching TRBD2 (5 bases). Germline V gene sequence: CDR1 SGHTA, CDR2 FQGNSA. V dropped 1 base and J dropped 11 bases, with 9 bases sitting between them. The CDR3 spans 12 residues. The CDR3 here is CASSLVERKQFF. In nucleotides, the CDR3 is TGTGCCAGCAGCTTAGTTGAGCGGAAGCAGTTCTTC.

This clonotype was observed many times. The chain uses TRBV4-2 and TRBJ2-5, with 7 bases aligning to TRBD1. CDR1 is LGHNA, CDR2 YNFKEQ, per germline. This CDR3 region has 16 residues. Losses at the gene ends were 5 bases for V and 1 base for J; bases not matched to a gene: 10. The CDR3 sequence is CASSTVGPGGQETQYF. The CDR3 DNA is TGTGCCAGCAGCACCGTTGGGCCAGGGGGCCAAGAGACCCAGTACTTC.

The rearrangement joins TRBV28 to TRBJ2-3, with 10 positions matching TRBD2. V was clipped by 6 bases and J by 5 bases; unmatched bases: 5. The CDR3 has 14 residues. The V gene's germline CDR1 is MDHEN and CDR2 SYDVKM. In nucleotides, the CDR3 is TGTGCCAGCAGGGCTAGCGGGGGCCTAGATACGCAGTATTTT. Protein sequence: CASRASGGLDTQYF.

V is TRBV14 and J is TRBJ2-7; 7 bases agree with TRBD1. The CDR3 loop spans 13 amino acids. CDR1 is SGHDN and CDR2 is FVKESK in the germline V gene. V dropped 0 bases and J dropped 7; count of bases not matched to a gene: 3. In nucleotides, the CDR3 is TGTGCCAGCAGCCAAGAACGACAGGGAGAGCAGTACTTC. This encodes CASSQERQGEQYF.

This clonotype was observed at least ten times. The CDR3 loop reads CASSLSPEGVSTDTQYF. DNA of the CDR3: TGTGCCAGCAGTTTATCCCCAGAGGGGGTGAGCACAGATACGCAGTATTTT. The chain employs TRBV27 and TRBJ2-3, with TRBD1 as a possible D gene (6 bases). CDR3 length: 17 amino acids. Trimming took off 0 bases at V and 0 bases at J, with 13 bases between the two ends. Germline V lookup: CDR1 MNHEY, CDR2 SMNVEV (reference sequence).

This chain links TRBV29-1 with TRBJ1-5; D possibly corresponds to TRBD1 (5 bases). The CDR3 spans 13 residues. Germline V gives CDR1 SQVTM, CDR2 ANQGSEA. Trimming removed 7 bases at V and 5 bases at J, with 15 bases between. The CDR3: CSATQGGDQPQHF. In DNA form, the CDR3 reads TGCAGCGCAACCCAGGGCGGGGATCAGCCCCAGCATTTT.

This clonotype was found many times. This chain joins TRBV4-3 and TRBJ2-5; 7 bases line up with TRBD1. The CDR3 has 14 amino acids. The V segment lost 3 bases and the J segment 8 bases; nucleotides outside the gene matches: 9. Germline V gene data show CDR1 as LGHNA and CDR2 as YSLEER. CDR3 residues: CASSHAGTAATQYF. In DNA form, the CDR3 reads TGCGCCAGCAGCCATGCCGGGACAGCGGCTACCCAGTACTTC.

This clonotype was counted a few times. This CDR3 reads CASSVLGGTDTQYF. CDR3 nucleotides: TGTGCCAGCAGCGTATTGGGGGGGACAGATACGCAGTATTTT. This chain joins TRBV9 and TRBJ2-3; TRBD2 agrees at 7 bases. The CDR3 is 14 amino acids. V lost 1 base, J lost 3 bases, and 2 bases stayed unmatched. Germline CDR1 is SGDLS and CDR2 is YYNGEE.

V is TRBV20-1 and J is TRBJ1-3; no firm D call. From germline, CDR1 is DFQATT and CDR2 SNEGSKA (reference sequence). This CDR3 has 10 residues. The germline V and J ends were trimmed by 3 bases and 4 bases, with 1 base remaining between them. The CDR3 region is CSARGNTIYF. Written as DNA, the CDR3 is TGCAGTGCTAGGGGAAACACCATATATTTT.

This clonotype was seen repeatedly, ten times or more. This sequence joins TRBV5-1 and TRBJ2-3; the D is unclear. Between the trimmed V and J ends, which lost 0 bases and 2 bases, there was a span of 7 bases. The length of the CDR3 is 14 residues. The V gene's germline CDR1 is SGHRS and CDR2 YFSETQ. CDR3 nucleotide sequence: TGCGCCAGCAGCTTGGAACAAACCACAGATACGCAGTATTTT. Residues: CASSLEQTTDTQYF.

This clonotype has a handful of counts. The chain is built from TRBV2 and TRBJ1-6; 7 positions match TRBD1. Germline-derived CDR1 and CDR2 are SNHLY and FYNNEI. This CDR3 is 18 amino acids long. The ends lost 1 base at V and 7 bases at J; junction bases unmatched: 13. This CDR3 is CASSEDARQGAPNSPLHF. The CDR3 DNA is TGTGCCAGCAGTGAAGATGCGAGACAGGGAGCACCAAATTCACCCCTCCACTTT.

The chain combines TRBV3-1 with TRBJ2-1; maybe TRBD2 (6 bases). From germline, CDR1 is LGHDT and CDR2 YNNKEL (reference sequence). The CDR3 contains 15 residues. Deletions cut 0 bases from V and 8 bases from J, with 14 bases between. CDR3 bases: TGTGCCAGCAGCCAAGATCCGCGGGGTATCGATGAGCAGTTCTTC. This sequence encodes CASSQDPRGIDEQFF.

This clonotype has a handful of counts. The rearrangement links TRBV7-2 to TRBJ2-1; 8 bases line up with TRBD1. The V gene's germline CDR1 is SGHTA and CDR2 FQGNSA. The CDR3 is 16 amino acids. V shed 1 base, J shed 7 bases, and the junction held 9 bases outside the gene matches. This CDR3 is CASSLDRRGLGNEQFF. In nucleotides, the CDR3 is TGTGCCAGCAGCTTAGATCGCAGGGGGCTAGGGAATGAGCAGTTCTTC. Drawing the rest from reference TRBV7-2 and TRBJ2-1, the complete variable domain is GAGVSQSPSNKVTEKGKDVELRCDPISGHTALYWYRQSLGQGLEFLIYFQGNSAPDKSGLPSDRFSAERTGGSVSTLTIQRTQQEDSAVYLCASSLDRRGLGNEQFFGPGTRLTVL.

This clonotype occurred a few times. This CDR3 reads CASSPMERGSDEKLFF. The CDR3 DNA sequence: TGCGCCAGCAGCCCGATGGAGAGGGGGTCGGATGAAAAACTGTTTTTT. This chain joins TRBV4-3 and TRBJ1-4, with a weak D call TRBD1 (6 bases). The CDR3 sequence is 16 residues long. The germline V and J ends were trimmed by 4 bases and 6 bases, with 18 bases remaining between them. Germline CDR1 reads LGHNA; CDR2 reads YSLEER.